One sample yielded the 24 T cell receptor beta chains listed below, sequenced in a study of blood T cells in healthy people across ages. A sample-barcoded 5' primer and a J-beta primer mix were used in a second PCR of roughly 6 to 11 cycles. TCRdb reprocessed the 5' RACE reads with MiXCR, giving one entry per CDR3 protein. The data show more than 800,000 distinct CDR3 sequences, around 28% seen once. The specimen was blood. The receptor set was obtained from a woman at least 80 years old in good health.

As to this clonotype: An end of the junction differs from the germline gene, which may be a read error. The CDR3 is CASTAGLSTDAQYF. CDR3 nucleotides: TGTGCCAGCACCGCCGGCCTGAGCACAGATGCGCAGTATTTT. V usage is TRBV12-3 or TRBV12-4 and J usage is TRBJ2-3, with D unclear. This CDR3 region has 14 residues.

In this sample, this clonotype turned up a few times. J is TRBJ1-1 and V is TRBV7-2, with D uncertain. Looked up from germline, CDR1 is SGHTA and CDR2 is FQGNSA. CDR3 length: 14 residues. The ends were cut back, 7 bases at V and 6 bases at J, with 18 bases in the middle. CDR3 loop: CASIRYGGESEAFF. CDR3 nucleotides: TGTGCCAGCATCCGTTACGGCGGAGAGTCTGAAGCTTTCTTT.

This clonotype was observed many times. CDR3 sequence: CSARDDRGRYGYTF. For the CDR3, the DNA is TGCAGTGCTAGGGATGACAGGGGTCGATATGGCTACACCTTC. The chain links TRBV20-1 to TRBJ1-2; TRBD1 matches at 8 bases. V dropped 3 bases and J dropped 5; count of bases not matched to a gene: 8. CDR3 length equals 14 residues. Germline loops: CDR1 DFQATT, CDR2 SNEGSKA (reference sequence).

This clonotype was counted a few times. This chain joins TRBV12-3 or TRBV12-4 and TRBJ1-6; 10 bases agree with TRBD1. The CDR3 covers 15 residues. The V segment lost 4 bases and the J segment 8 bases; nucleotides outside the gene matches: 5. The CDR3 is CASSSRTGGHSPLHF. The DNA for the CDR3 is TGTGCCAGCAGTTCTCGGACAGGGGGTCATTCACCCCTCCACTTT.

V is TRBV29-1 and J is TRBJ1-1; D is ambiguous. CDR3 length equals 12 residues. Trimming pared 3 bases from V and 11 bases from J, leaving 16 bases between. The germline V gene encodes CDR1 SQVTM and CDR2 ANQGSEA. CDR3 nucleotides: TGCAGCGTTGAGCCAGGCGGGCGTACGGCTTTCTTT. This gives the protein CSVEPGGRTAFF.

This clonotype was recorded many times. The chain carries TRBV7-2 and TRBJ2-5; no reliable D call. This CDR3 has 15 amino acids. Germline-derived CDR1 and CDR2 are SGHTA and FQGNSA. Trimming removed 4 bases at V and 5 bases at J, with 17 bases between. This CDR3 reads CASSYNRARSETQYF. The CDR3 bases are TGTGCCAGCAGCTATAATAGGGCCCGGTCGGAGACCCAGTACTTC.

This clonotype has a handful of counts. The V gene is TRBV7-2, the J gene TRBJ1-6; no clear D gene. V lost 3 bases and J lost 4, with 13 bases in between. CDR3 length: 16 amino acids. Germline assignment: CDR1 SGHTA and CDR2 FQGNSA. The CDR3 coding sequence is TGTGCCAGCAGCTTCCGACGGCAGATATATAATTCACCCCTCCACTTT. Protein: CASSFRRQIYNSPLHF.

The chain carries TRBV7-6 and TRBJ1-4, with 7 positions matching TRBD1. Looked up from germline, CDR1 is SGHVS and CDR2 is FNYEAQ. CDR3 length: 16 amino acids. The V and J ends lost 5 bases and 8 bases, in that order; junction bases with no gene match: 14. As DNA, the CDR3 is TGTGCCAGCAGCGTACAGACGCAAGGGGGCCGAGAAAAACTGTTTTTT. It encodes CASSVQTQGGREKLFF.

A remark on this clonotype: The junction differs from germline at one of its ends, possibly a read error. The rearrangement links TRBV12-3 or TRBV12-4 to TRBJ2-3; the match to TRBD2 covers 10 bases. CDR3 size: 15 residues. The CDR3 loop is CASSRTSGITGTQYF. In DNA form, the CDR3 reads TGTGCCAGCAGCAGGACTAGCGGCATTACAGGTACGCAGTATTTT.

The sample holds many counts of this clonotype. The CDR3 protein is CASSYSGGQETQYF. The DNA for the CDR3 is TGTGCCAGCAGTTACTCGGGCGGCCAAGAGACCCAGTACTTC. This chain links TRBV6-2 or TRBV6-3 with TRBJ2-5; D remains unclear. Germline-derived CDR1 and CDR2 are MNHEY and SVGEGT. This CDR3 spans 14 amino acids. Trimming stripped 0 bases from V and 1 base from J, with 6 bases between.

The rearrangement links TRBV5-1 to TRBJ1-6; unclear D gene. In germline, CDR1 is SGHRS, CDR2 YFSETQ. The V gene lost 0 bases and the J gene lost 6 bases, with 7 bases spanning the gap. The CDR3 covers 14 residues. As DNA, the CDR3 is TGCGCCAGCAGCTTGGGACTGATTAATTCACCCCTCCACTTT. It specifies CASSLGLINSPLHF.

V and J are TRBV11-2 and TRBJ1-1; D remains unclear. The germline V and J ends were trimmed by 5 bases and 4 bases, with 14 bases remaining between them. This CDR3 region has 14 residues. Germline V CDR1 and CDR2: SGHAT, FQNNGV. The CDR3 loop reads CASSPREGSTEAFF. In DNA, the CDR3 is TGTGCCAGCAGCCCGCGAGAGGGATCCACTGAAGCTTTCTTT.

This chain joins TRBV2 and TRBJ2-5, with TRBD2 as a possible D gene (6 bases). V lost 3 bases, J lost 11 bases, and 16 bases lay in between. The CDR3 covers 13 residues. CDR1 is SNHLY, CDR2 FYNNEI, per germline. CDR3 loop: CASSDLPGGEQYF. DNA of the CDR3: TGTGCCAGCAGTGACCTCCCCGGGGGTGAGCAGTACTTC.

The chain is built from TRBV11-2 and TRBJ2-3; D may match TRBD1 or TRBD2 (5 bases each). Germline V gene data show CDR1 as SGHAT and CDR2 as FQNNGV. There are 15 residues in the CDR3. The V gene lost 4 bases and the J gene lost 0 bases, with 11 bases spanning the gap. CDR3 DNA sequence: TGTGCCAGCAGCTACCGGGGCAGAAGCACAGATACGCAGTATTTT. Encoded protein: CASSYRGRSTDTQYF.

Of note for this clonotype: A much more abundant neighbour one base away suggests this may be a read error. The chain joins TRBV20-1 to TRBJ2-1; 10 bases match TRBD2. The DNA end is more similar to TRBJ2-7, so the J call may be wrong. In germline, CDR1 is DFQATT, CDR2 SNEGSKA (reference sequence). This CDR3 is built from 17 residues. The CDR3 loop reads CSARDSGGTSSYNEQYF. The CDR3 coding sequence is TGCAGTGCTAGGGATAGCGGGGGGACTAGCTCCTACAATGAGCAGTACTTC.

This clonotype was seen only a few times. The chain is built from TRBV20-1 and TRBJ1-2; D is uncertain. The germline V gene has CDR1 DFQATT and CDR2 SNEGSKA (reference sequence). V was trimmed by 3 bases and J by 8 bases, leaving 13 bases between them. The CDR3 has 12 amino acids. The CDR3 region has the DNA TGCAGTGCTAGTCTCCGGGTACGGGGCTACACCTTC. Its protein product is CSASLRVRGYTF.

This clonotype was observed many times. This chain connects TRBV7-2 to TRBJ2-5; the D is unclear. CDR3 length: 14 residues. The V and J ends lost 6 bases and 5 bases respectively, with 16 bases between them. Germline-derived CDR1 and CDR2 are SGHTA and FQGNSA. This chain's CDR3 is CASSIRSSRETQYF. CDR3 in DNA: TGTGCCAGCAGTATCCGGTCCTCCAGGGAGACCCAGTACTTC.

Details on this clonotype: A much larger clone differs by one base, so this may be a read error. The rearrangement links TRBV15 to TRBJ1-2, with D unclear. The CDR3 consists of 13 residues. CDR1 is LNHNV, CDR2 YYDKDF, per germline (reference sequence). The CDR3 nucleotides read TGTGCCGCCAGCAGAGAACTGTACTATGGCTACACCTTC. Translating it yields CAASRELYYGYTF.

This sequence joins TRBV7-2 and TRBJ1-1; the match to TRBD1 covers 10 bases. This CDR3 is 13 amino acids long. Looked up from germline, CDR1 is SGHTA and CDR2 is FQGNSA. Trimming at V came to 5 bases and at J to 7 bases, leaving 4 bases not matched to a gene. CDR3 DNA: TGTGCCAGCAGCATGACAGGGGGCAGTGAAGCTTTCTTT. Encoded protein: CASSMTGGSEAFF.

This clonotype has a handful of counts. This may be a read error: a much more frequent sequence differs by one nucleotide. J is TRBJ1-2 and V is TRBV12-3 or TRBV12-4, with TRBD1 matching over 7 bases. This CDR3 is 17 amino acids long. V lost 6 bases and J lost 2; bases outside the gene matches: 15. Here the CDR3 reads CASRRLEGAGHNYGYTF. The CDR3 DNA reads TGTGCCAGCAGACGGCTAGAGGGGGCAGGCCACAACTATGGCTACACCTTC.

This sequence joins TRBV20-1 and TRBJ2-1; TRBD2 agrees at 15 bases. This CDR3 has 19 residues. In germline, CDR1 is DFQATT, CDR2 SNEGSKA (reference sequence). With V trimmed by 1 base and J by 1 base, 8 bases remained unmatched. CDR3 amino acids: CSARGTSGGEYKSYNEQFF. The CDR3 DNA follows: TGCAGTGCTAGAGGGACTAGCGGGGGGGAATATAAATCCTACAATGAGCAGTTCTTC.

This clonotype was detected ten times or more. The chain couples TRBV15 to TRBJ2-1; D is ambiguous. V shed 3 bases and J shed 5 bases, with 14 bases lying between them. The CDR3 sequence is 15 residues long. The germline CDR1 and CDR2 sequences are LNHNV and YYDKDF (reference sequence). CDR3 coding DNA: TGTGCCACCAGCAGCTCGGTAGGAAAAAACAATGAGCAGTTCTTC. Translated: CATSSSVGKNNEQFF.

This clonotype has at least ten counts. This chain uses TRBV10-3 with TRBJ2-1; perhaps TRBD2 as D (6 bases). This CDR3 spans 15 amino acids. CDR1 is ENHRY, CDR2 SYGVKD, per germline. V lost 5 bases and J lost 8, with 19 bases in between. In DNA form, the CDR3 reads TGTGCCATCAGTATCCGGGACTCCACAGACTATGAGCAGTTCTTC. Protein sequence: CAISIRDSTDYEQFF.

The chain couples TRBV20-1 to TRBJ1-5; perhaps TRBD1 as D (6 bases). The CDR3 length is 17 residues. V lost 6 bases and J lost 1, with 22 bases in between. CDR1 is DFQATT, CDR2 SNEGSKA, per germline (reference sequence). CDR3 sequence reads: CSAGGRDISRSNQPQHF. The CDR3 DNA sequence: TGCAGTGCGGGCGGCAGGGACATCAGTCGGAGCAATCAGCCCCAGCATTTT.